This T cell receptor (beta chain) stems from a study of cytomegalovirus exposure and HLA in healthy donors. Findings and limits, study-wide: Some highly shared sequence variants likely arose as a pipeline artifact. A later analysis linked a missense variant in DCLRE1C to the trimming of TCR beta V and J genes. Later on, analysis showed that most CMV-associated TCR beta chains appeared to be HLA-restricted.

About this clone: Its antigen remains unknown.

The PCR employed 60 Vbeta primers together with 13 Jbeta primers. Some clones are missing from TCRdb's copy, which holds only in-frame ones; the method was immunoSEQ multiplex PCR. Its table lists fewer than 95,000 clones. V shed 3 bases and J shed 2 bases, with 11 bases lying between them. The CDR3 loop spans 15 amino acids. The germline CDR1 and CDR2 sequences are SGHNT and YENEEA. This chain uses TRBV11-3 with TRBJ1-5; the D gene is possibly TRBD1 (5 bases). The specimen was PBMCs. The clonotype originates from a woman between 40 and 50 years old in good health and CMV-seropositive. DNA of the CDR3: TGTGCCAGCAGCTTCGGGACTTTTTGCAATCAGCCCCAGCATTTT. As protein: CASSFGTFCNQPQHF. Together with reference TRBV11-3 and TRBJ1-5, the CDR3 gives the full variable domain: EAGVVQSPRYKIIEKKQPVAFWCNPISGHNTLYWYLQNLGQGPELLIRYENEEAVDDSQLPKDRFSAERLKGVDSTLKIQPAELGDSAVYLCASSFGTFCNQPQHFGDGTRLSIL.